These 15 T cell receptor beta chains originate from one sample sequenced in a study of cytomegalovirus exposure and HLA in healthy donors (dated by TCRdb to 2017 to 2019). Library method: the immunoSEQ multiplex PCR assay. For the multiplex PCR, a mixture combining 60 forward primers for TCR Vbeta segments and 13 reverse primers for TCR Jbeta segments was used. The immuneACCESS repertoire file appears here via TCRdb, limited to in-frame rearrangements. These files lack a portion of the clones; in checked studies, under half of the deficit traces to unresolved V genes, and the cause of the others is not known. The sample table shows over 150,000 clones, and about three quarters are seen once. The ten largest account for roughly 1.4% of the sample. The sequenced sample consisted of PBMCs. The source of these receptors is a woman aged 25 to 39 in good health and CMV-seropositive.

The chain couples TRBV7-9 to TRBJ1-2, with 8 bases that match TRBD1. Losses at the gene ends were 1 base for V and 8 bases for J; bases not matched to a gene: 9. The CDR3 is 15 residues long. The germline V gene has CDR1 SEHNR and CDR2 FQNEAQ (reference sequence). This CDR3 reads CASSLGDRPPEGYTF. CDR3 coding DNA: TGTGCCAGCAGCTTAGGGGACAGGCCTCCGGAAGGCTACACCTTC.

This clone was observed at least ten times. This chain connects TRBV6-6 to TRBJ1-1, with D possibly being TRBD1 (5 bases). V lost 4 bases, J lost 2 bases, and 14 bases lay in between. In germline, CDR1 is MNHNY, CDR2 SVGAGI (reference sequence). The CDR3 has 15 amino acids. DNA for the CDR3: TGTGCCAGCAGTTCAGTCGGGGGGGGAAACACTGAAGCTTTCTTT. Its translation is CASSSVGGGNTEAFF.

The chain links TRBV15 to TRBJ2-7; 8 bases map to TRBD2. The germline CDR1 and CDR2 sequences are LNHNV and YYDKDF (reference sequence). Unmatched junction bases numbered 9, after V lost 6 bases and J lost 2 bases. There are 15 residues in the CDR3. CDR3 coding DNA: TGTGCCACCAGTTTCCTACTAGCGGAAACCTACGAGCAGTACTTC. It yields the protein CATSFLLAETYEQYF.

Worth noting for this clone: The junction and the germline gene differ at one end; a read error may be behind it. The chain links TRBV7-2 to TRBJ2-7, with D possibly matching TRBD2 (6 bases). Germline V CDR1 and CDR2: SGHTA, FQGNSA. The CDR3 loop spans 15 amino acids. CDR3 in DNA: TGTGCCAGCAGCGTAGCAGGGACTGCCAACTACGAGCAGTACTTC. It translates to CASSVAGTANYEQYF. Full variable domain (missing parts from reference TRBV7-2 and TRBJ2-7): GAGVSQSPSNKVTEKGKDVELRCDPISGHTALYWYRQSLGQGLEFLIYFQGNSAPDKSGLPSDRFSAERTGGSVSTLTIQRTQQEDSAVYLCASSVAGTANYEQYFGPGTRLTVT.

This sequence joins TRBV28 and TRBJ1-1; TRBD1 is a possible D gene (5 bases). The V end lost 5 bases, the J end lost 0 bases, and 19 bases lay between the germline ends. The CDR3 extends over 17 amino acids. Germline CDR1 and CDR2: MDHEN and SYDVKM. The CDR3 protein is CASSPFGRGNLNTEAFF. The CDR3, as DNA: TGTGCCAGCAGTCCCTTCGGGAGGGGAAACCTGAACACTGAAGCTTTCTTT. The full variable domain, its missing parts supplied by reference TRBV28 and TRBJ1-1, is DVKVTQSSRYLVKRTGEKVFLECVQDMDHENMFWYRQDPGLGLRLIYFSYDVKMKEKGDIPEGYSVSREKKERFSLILESASTNQTSMYLCASSPFGRGNLNTEAFFGQGTRLTVV.

V and J are TRBV6-5 and TRBJ2-5; D might be TRBD2 (6 bases). Germline values: CDR1 MNHEY, CDR2 SVGAGI. V was shortened by 5 bases and J by 3 bases, with 16 bases between the two germline ends. The CDR3 runs to 15 residues. Here the CDR3 reads CASSPRDSYKETQYF. The DNA for the CDR3 is TGTGCCAGCAGTCCACGGGACTCGTACAAAGAGACCCAGTACTTC.

V and J are TRBV28 and TRBJ1-4; TRBD1 agrees at 10 bases. The V gene's germline CDR1 is MDHEN and CDR2 SYDVKM. This CDR3 is 15 amino acids long. J lost 7 bases, V lost 4 bases, and 6 bases had no gene match. The CDR3: CASSYLRDRGEKLFF. The CDR3 region has the DNA TGTGCCAGCAGTTACCTCCGGGACAGGGGTGAAAAACTGTTTTTT.

CDR3 in amino acids: CASSQTYTGPRPYEQYF. The CDR3 DNA follows: TGTGCCAGCAGCCAGACTTACACAGGACCAAGGCCCTACGAGCAGTACTTC. The V gene is TRBV14, the J gene TRBJ2-7, with a tentative D call TRBD1 (5 bases). The V and J ends lost 3 bases and 2 bases respectively, with 20 bases between them. Germline V gene lookup returns CDR1 SGHDN and CDR2 FVKESK. The CDR3 has 17 residues. The complete variable domain, with remaining parts taken from reference TRBV14 and TRBJ2-7, reads EAGVTQFPSHSVIEKGQTVTLRCDPISGHDNLYWYRRVMGKEIKFLLHFVKESKQDESGMPNNRFLAERTGGTYSTLKVQPAELEDSGVYFCASSQTYTGPRPYEQYFGPGTRLTVT.

As DNA, the CDR3 is TGTGCCAGCAGTCTGTCAGGGGAAGAGACCCAGTACTTC. Translated: CASSLSGEETQYF. V and J are TRBV28 and TRBJ2-5, with a possible D match to TRBD1 (6 bases). The CDR3 totals 13 residues. CDR1 is MDHEN, CDR2 SYDVKM, per germline. V was pared by 5 bases and J by 3 bases, with 10 bases between.

V is TRBV7-6 and J is TRBJ2-3; 7 bases are a match to TRBD1. The CDR3 covers 13 residues. Looked up from germline, CDR1 is SGHVS and CDR2 is FNYEAQ. Germline trimming cut 0 bases from V and 10 bases from J; bases unmatched to any gene: 4. The CDR3 region has the DNA TGTGCCAGCAGCTTAGCGACAGGGTACTCGCAGTATTTT. Protein product: CASSLATGYSQYF.

The chain carries TRBV5-1 and TRBJ2-1, with 8 bases fitting TRBD2. The CDR3 is 15 amino acids. Per germline, CDR1 SGHRS and CDR2 YFSETQ. Losses at the gene ends were 5 bases for V and 8 bases for J; bases not matched to a gene: 12. This chain's CDR3 is CASRAGLGGVDEQFF. The CDR3, as DNA: TGCGCCAGCAGGGCGGGACTAGGAGGTGTGGATGAGCAGTTCTTC.

This chain connects TRBV5-1 to TRBJ1-1; D is unresolved. V was cut by 5 bases and J by 10 bases, with 18 bases left in between. Germline V gene data show CDR1 as SGHRS and CDR2 as YFSETQ. The CDR3 sequence is 13 residues long. The CDR3 bases are TGCGCCAGCAGGGAAGAAAACCGGGGTGTAGCTTTCTTT. Protein sequence: CASREENRGVAFF.

This chain joins TRBV5-6 and TRBJ2-7; 11 bases are a match to TRBD1. The germline V gene encodes CDR1 SGHDT and CDR2 YYEEEE. CDR3 length: 14 residues. Unmatched junction bases numbered 6, after V lost 4 bases and J lost 6 bases. CDR3 bases: TGTGCCAGCAGCCCGGGACAGGGGGTGAGCGAGCAGTACTTC. The encoded protein is CASSPGQGVSEQYF.

This clone is medium-sized in the sample. The CDR3, as DNA: TGTGCCAGCAGTGAAGCGGGCGTTCTAGCCAAAAACATTCAGTACTTC. Protein sequence: CASSEAGVLAKNIQYF. This chain links TRBV6-1 with TRBJ2-4; D remains unclear. This CDR3 spans 16 amino acids. The germline V gene has CDR1 MNHNS and CDR2 SASEGT. Trimming took 0 bases from V and 0 from J, leaving 9 bases between them.

The V call is TRBV18, the J call TRBJ1-1; TRBD1 is a possible D gene (5 bases). This CDR3 has 15 residues. CDR1 is KGHSH, CDR2 LQKENI, per germline. V was pared by 1 base and J by 1 base, with 10 bases between. This CDR3 reads CASSPQGAANTEAFF. CDR3 bases: TGTGCCAGCTCACCACAAGGGGCCGCGAACACTGAAGCTTTCTTT.